These 15 T cell receptor beta chains originate from one sample sequenced in a study of CD8 T cells in Susac syndrome. After extraction with the RNeasy kit, about 0.5 to 1 ug of the RNA was reverse transcribed using random hexamers. A single record per CDR3 protein comes from TCRdb applying MiXCR to the immunoSEQ multiplex PCR reads. The sample lists some 160,000 distinct CDR3 sequences, around 94% occurring once. The sequenced material came from CD4+ T cells from PBMCs. These receptors originate from a human donor with Susac syndrome.

This rearrangement joins TRBV20-1 to TRBJ1-2; possibly TRBD1 for D (5 bases). V was pared by 3 bases and J by 4 bases, with 12 bases between. The CDR3 contains 13 residues. From germline, CDR1 is DFQATT and CDR2 SNEGSKA (reference sequence). The CDR3 here is CSASQGESYGYTF. The CDR3 DNA follows: TGCAGTGCTAGTCAAGGGGAATCCTATGGCTACACCTTC.

The rearrangement links TRBV7-3 to TRBJ1-1; maybe TRBD1 (6 bases). Germline CDR1 reads SGHTA; CDR2 reads FQGTGA. V was clipped by 2 bases and J by 4 bases, with 11 bases between them. The CDR3 sequence is 14 residues long. For the CDR3, the DNA is TGTGCCAGCAGCTTATTAGCAGGGGCCACTGAAGCTTTCTTT. Its protein product is CASSLLAGATEAFF.

The chain is built from TRBV5-1 and TRBJ1-1; D is uncertain. V lost 0 bases and J lost 9, with 9 bases in between. The CDR3 consists of 12 residues. Per germline, CDR1 SGHRS and CDR2 YFSETQ. The CDR3 is CASSLAGTKAFF. The CDR3 DNA reads TGCGCCAGCAGCTTGGCGGGTACTAAAGCTTTCTTT.

A single count supports this clonotype. The chain employs TRBV5-1 and TRBJ2-3, with D possibly TRBD1 on 5 matching bases. V was shortened by 4 bases and J by 7 bases, with 10 bases between the two germline ends. CDR1 is SGHRS, CDR2 YFSETQ, per germline. This CDR3 is 12 amino acids long. As DNA, the CDR3 is TGCGCCAGCAGCCGACAGCAGAATACGCAGTATTTT. It codes for CASSRQQNTQYF.

V gene TRBV7-2 combines with J gene TRBJ2-7; D gene uncertain. The V end was cut by 5 bases, the J end by 0 bases, with 17 bases between. Germline loops: CDR1 SGHTA, CDR2 FQGNSA. The CDR3 is 16 residues long. The CDR3 loop reads CASSPDVGLGSYEQYF. In nucleotides, the CDR3 is TGTGCCAGCAGCCCCGATGTGGGCCTTGGCTCCTACGAGCAGTACTTC.

The chain couples TRBV6-2 or TRBV6-3 to TRBJ1-1; D not resolved. The CDR3 has 11 residues. The germline CDR1 and CDR2 sequences are MNHEY and SVGEGT. The V and J ends lost 3 bases and 6 bases respectively, with 5 bases between them. The CDR3 is CASSYDAEAFF. The CDR3 DNA follows: TGTGCCAGCAGTTATGATGCTGAAGCTTTCTTT.

The genes are TRBV7-8 and TRBJ1-6; 9 nucleotides line up with TRBD1. Trimming took 5 bases from V and 6 from J; bases not matched to a gene: 8. The CDR3 totals 16 residues. Germline V gives CDR1 SGHVS, CDR2 FQNEAQ. CDR3 sequence reads: CASSRRTGDSNSPLHF. Here the CDR3 DNA reads TGTGCCAGCAGCCGACGGACAGGGGACTCTAATTCACCCCTCCACTTT. Complete variable domain (other parts from reference TRBV7-8 and TRBJ1-6): GAGVSQSPRYKVAKRGQDVALRCDPISGHVSLFWYQQALGQGPEFLTYFQNEAQLDKSGLPSDRFFAERPEGSVSTLKIQRTQQEDSAVYLCASSRRTGDSNSPLHFGNGTRLTVT.

The V gene is TRBV29-1, the J gene TRBJ2-1, with a tentative D call TRBD2 (5 bases). From germline, CDR1 is SQVTM and CDR2 ANQGSEA. This CDR3 spans 12 amino acids. Trimming removed 7 bases at V and 9 bases at J, with 16 bases between. CDR3 region: CSGRGRNGEQFF. The CDR3 DNA reads as TGCAGCGGCCGCGGGCGGAATGGTGAGCAGTTCTTC.

The chain joins TRBV6-5 to TRBJ1-2; perhaps TRBD1 as D (5 bases). This CDR3 has 14 residues. V shed 3 bases and J shed 8 bases, with 16 bases lying between them. Germline V CDR1 and CDR2: MNHEY, SVGAGI. CDR3 in DNA: TGTGCCAGCAGTTATCAGGGAGATACGGAAGGCTACACCTTC. Protein: CASSYQGDTEGYTF.

This chain uses TRBV3-1 with TRBJ1-6, with no clear D. V dropped 1 base and J dropped 2 bases, with 6 bases sitting between them. The CDR3 is 15 amino acids. Germline V gene data show CDR1 as LGHDT and CDR2 as YNNKEL (reference sequence). CDR3: CASSQGAAYNSPLHF. The CDR3 DNA sequence: TGTGCCAGCAGCCAAGGGGCAGCCTATAATTCACCCCTCCACTTT. Combining the CDR3 with reference TRBV3-1 and TRBJ1-6 gives the whole variable domain DTAVSQTPKYLVTQMGNDKSIKCEQNLGHDTMYWYKQDSKKFLKIMFSYNNKELIINETVPNRFSPKSPDKAHLNLHINSLELGDSAVYFCASSQGAAYNSPLHFGNGTRLTVT.

The V and J genes are TRBV4-1 and TRBJ1-3, with 9 positions matching TRBD1. This CDR3 spans 15 amino acids. Per the germline V gene, CDR1 is MGHRA and CDR2 is YSYEKL. With 1 base clipped from V and 4 bases from J, the junction kept 2 bases outside the gene matches. The CDR3 region has the DNA TGCGCCAGCAGCCAAGGGACAGGGGACGGAAACACCATATATTTT. Translated, it gives CASSQGTGDGNTIYF.

This clonotype was detected only a few times. This sequence joins TRBV9 and TRBJ2-3; 11 positions match TRBD2. Germline assignment: CDR1 SGDLS and CDR2 YYNGEE. The CDR3 is 14 residues long. Germline trimming cut 3 bases from V and 6 bases from J; bases unmatched to any gene: 3. CDR3 coding DNA: TGTGCCAGCAGCGCTCGGACTAGCGGGGATACGCAGTATTTT. Protein sequence: CASSARTSGDTQYF. Full variable domain (rest looked up from reference TRBV9 and TRBJ2-3): DSGVTQTPKHLITATGQRVTLRCSPRSGDLSVYWYQQSLDQGLQFLIQYYNGEERAKGNILERFSAQQFPDLHSELNLSSLELGDSALYFCASSARTSGDTQYFGPGTRLTVL.

J is TRBJ2-7 and V is TRBV20-1; D not certain. CDR3 length: 14 amino acids. Trimming took off 4 bases at V and 2 bases at J, with 15 bases between the two ends. Germline loops: CDR1 DFQATT, CDR2 SNEGSKA (reference sequence). Here the CDR3 reads CSATLMADPYEQYF. Written as DNA, the CDR3 is TGCAGTGCTACCCTTATGGCAGACCCCTACGAGCAGTACTTC.

This CDR3 is CASSTTKDFSTQYF. The CDR3 bases are TGTGCCAGCAGTACGACGAAGGACTTTTCGACCCAGTACTTC. V is TRBV6-2 or TRBV6-3 and J is TRBJ2-5; TRBD2 is a possible D gene (5 bases). Trimming left V 5 bases short and J 7 bases short, with 17 bases between. Germline CDR1 MNHEY, CDR2 SVGEGT. CDR3 length: 14 amino acids.

The J gene is TRBJ2-3, the V gene TRBV5-4, with D possibly being TRBD2 (6 bases). Looked up from germline, CDR1 is SGHNT and CDR2 is YYREEE (reference sequence). V was shortened by 5 bases and J by 2 bases, with 15 bases between the two germline ends. This CDR3 contains 15 residues. The CDR3 protein is CASSQTSTLTDTQYF. The CDR3 DNA reads as TGTGCCAGCAGTCAGACTAGTACCCTCACAGATACGCAGTATTTT. The complete variable domain, with remaining parts taken from reference TRBV5-4 and TRBJ2-3, reads ETGVTQSPTHLIKTRGQQVTLRCSSQSGHNTVSWYQQALGQGPQFIFQYYREEENGRGNFPPRFSGLQFPNYSSELNVNALELDDSALYLCASSQTSTLTDTQYFGPGTRLTVL.